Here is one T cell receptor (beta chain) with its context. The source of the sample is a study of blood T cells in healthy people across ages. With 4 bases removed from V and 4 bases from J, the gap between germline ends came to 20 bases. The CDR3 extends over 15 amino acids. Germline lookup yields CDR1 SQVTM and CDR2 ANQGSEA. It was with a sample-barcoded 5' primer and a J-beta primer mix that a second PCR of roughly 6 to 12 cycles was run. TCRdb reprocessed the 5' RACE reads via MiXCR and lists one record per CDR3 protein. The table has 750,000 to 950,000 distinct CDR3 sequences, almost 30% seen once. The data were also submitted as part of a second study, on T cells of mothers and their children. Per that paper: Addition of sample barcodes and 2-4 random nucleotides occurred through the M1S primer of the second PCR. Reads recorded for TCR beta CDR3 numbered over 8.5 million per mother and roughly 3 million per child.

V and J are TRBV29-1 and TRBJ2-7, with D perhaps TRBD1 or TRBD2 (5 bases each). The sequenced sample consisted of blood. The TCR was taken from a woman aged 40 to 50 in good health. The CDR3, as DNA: TGCAGCGTTGCGCCGTCCCAGGGATGGGAGTACGAGCAGTACTTC. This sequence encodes CSVAPSQGWEYEQYF.